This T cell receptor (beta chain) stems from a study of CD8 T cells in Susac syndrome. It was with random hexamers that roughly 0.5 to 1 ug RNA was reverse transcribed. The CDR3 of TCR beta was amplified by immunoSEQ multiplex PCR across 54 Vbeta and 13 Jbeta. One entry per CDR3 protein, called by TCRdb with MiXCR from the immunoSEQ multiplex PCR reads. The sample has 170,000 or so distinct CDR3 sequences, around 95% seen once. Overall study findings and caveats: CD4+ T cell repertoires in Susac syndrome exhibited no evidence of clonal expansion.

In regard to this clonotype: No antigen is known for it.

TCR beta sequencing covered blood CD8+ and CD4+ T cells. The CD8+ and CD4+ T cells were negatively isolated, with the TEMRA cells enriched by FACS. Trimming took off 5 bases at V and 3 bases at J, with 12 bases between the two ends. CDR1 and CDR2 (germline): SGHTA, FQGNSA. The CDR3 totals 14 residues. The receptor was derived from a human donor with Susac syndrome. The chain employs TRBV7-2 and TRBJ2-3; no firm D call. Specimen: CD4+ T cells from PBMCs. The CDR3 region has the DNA TGTGCCAGCAGCCCTTACCTCCGGACAGATACGCAGTATTTT. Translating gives CASSPYLRTDTQYF. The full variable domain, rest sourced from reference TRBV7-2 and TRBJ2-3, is GAGVSQSPSNKVTEKGKDVELRCDPISGHTALYWYRQSLGQGLEFLIYFQGNSAPDKSGLPSDRFSAERTGGSVSTLTIQRTQQEDSAVYLCASSPYLRTDTQYFGPGTRLTVL.